Listed below are T cell receptor beta chains from one sample, sequenced in a study of blood T cell repertoires in COVID-19. The repertoire was sequenced with immunoSEQ multiplex PCR; TCRdb's copy has only in-frame clones and lacks some. Altogether 60,000 to 90,000 clones are present, around 90% being singletons, with the ten largest covering roughly 5%. The sequencing input was peripheral blood. These receptors all come from an elderly woman with active or convalescent COVID-19. CDR3s include the opening cysteine and the closing phenylalanine or tryptophan. A D gene is named only where the DNA matches it firmly. For some rows the clone size is stated as once, few or many, or as a class when expanded; others skip it.

D,length,J,size,V,CDR3,DNA
TRBD1,16,TRBJ1-5,.,TRBV6-6,CASRTGTGLLNQPQHF,TGTGCCAGCAGAACAGGGACAGGGCTCCTCAATCAGCCCCAGCATTTT
TRBD2,16,TRBJ2-2,.,TRBV4-3,CASSPIAGVNTGELFF,TGCGCCAGCAGTCCGATAGCGGGAGTAAACACCGGGGAGCTGTTTTTT
.,15,TRBJ1-2,.,TRBV6-1,CASSEALRGYYGYTF,TGTGCCAGCAGTGAAGCGCTTCGGGGGTACTATGGCTACACCTTC
TRBD2,17,TRBJ2-3,.,TRBV7-2,CASSLVASGRGGDTQYF,TGTGCCAGCAGCTTAGTTGCTAGCGGGAGGGGCGGGGATACGCAGTATTTT
TRBD1,15,TRBJ1-6,.,TRBV5-1,CASSQRDRGLSPLHF,TGCGCCAGCAGCCAACGGGACAGGGGATTATCACCCCTCCACTTT
TRBD2,19,TRBJ2-1,.,TRBV9,CASSAYGGAGAPSYNEQFF,TGTGCCAGCAGCGCGTACGGGGGGGCGGGAGCCCCCTCCTACAATGAGCAGTTCTTC
.,12,TRBJ1-2,.,TRBV19,CASSIYRDGYTF,TGTGCCAGTAGTATATACAGGGATGGCTACACCTTC
TRBD1,16,TRBJ1-6,once,TRBV6-2/TRBV6-3,CASSYQPTGGISPLHF,TGTGCCAGCAGTTACCAACCGACAGGGGGTATTTCACCCCTCCACTTT
TRBD1,15,TRBJ1-2,few,TRBV27,CASSFRDRGRTGYTF,TGTGCCAGCAGTTTCCGAGACAGGGGGCGAACTGGCTACACCTTC
.,14,TRBJ2-7,.,TRBV18,CASSLNLDSYEQYF,TGTGCCAGCTCACTTAACCTAGACAGTTACGAGCAGTACTTC
TRBD2,19,TRBJ2-1,few,TRBV19,CASSIPPGTSGSSYNEQFF,TGTGCCAGTAGTATACCCCCGGGAACTAGCGGGAGCTCCTACAATGAGCAGTTCTTC
.,14,TRBJ2-4,.,TRBV28,CATLQGTAKNIQYF,TGTGCCACTCTACAGGGAACAGCCAAAAACATTCAGTACTTC
.,14,TRBJ1-3,few,TRBV5-1,CASSKESSGNTIYF,TGCGCCAGCAGCAAGGAGAGCTCTGGAAACACCATATATTTT
TRBD1,14,TRBJ2-7,.,TRBV10-3,CAIRRTGGPYEQYF,TGTGCCATCAGGAGGACAGGGGGACCCTACGAGCAGTACTTC
.,14,TRBJ1-1,.,TRBV5-5,CASSPEGRGTEAFF,TGTGCCAGCAGCCCTGAGGGGCGGGGGACTGAAGCTTTCTTT
TRBD2,17,TRBJ2-3,.,TRBV4-2,CASSASGGTTLTDTQYF,TGTGCCAGCAGCGCTAGCGGGGGGACAACGCTCACAGATACGCAGTATTTT
.,11,TRBJ1-6,.,TRBV28,CASGPLRWLHF,TGTGCCAGCGGCCCACTCAGGTGGCTCCACTTT
TRBD2,17,TRBJ2-3,.,TRBV28,CASSPLSGRTNTDTQYF,TGTGCCAGCAGTCCTCTTAGCGGGAGGACCAACACAGATACGCAGTATTTT
TRBD1,14,TRBJ2-5,.,TRBV6-5,CASQEYRGRETQYF,TGTGCCTCCCAAGAATACAGGGGCCGGGAGACCCAGTACTTC
.,14,TRBJ2-1,.,TRBV5-1,CASSPSSSYNEQFF,TGCGCCAGCAGCCCTAGTAGCTCCTACAATGAGCAGTTCTTC
TRBD2,15,TRBJ2-7,.,TRBV3-1/TRBV3-2,CASSRAGGVGYEQYF,TGTGCCAGCAGCCGCGCGGGAGGCGTAGGCTACGAGCAGTACTTC
.,13,TRBJ1-2,.,TRBV28,CASRHSTNYGYTF,TGTGCCAGCAGACATTCAACTAACTATGGCTACACCTTC
.,14,TRBJ2-3,.,TRBV14,CASSQGRHTDTQYF,TGTGCCAGCAGCCAGGGGAGACACACAGATACGCAGTATTTT
.,15,TRBJ2-2,.,TRBV7-2,CASSRGGLHTGELFF,TGTGCCAGCAGCAGGGGGGGCCTCCACACCGGGGAGCTGTTTTTT
TRBD2,21,TRBJ2-4,.,TRBV4-3,CASSQDYPAGGVGVAKNIQYF,TGCGCCAGCAGCCAAGATTATCCAGCGGGAGGAGTCGGGGTAGCCAAAAACATTCAGTACTTC
.,13,TRBJ1-1,.,TRBV7-9,CASRRFENTEAFF,TGTGCCAGCAGACGGTTCGAGAACACTGAAGCTTTCTTT
TRBD1,14,TRBJ2-4,.,TRBV19,CASSHRGQETFQYF,TGTGCCAGTAGTCACCGCGGACAGGAAACTTTTCAGTACTTC
.,15,TRBJ1-6,few,TRBV19,CASTTRKEYNSPLHF,TGTGCCAGTACCACACGGAAGGAGTATAATTCACCCCTCCACTTT
TRBD1,17,TRBJ1-6,.,TRBV7-2,CASSPKGQGFGNSPLHF,TGTGCCAGCAGCCCCAAAGGACAGGGATTTGGTAATTCACCCCTCCACTTT
.,14,TRBJ2-3,few,TRBV28,CASSPLGAADTQYF,TGTGCCAGCAGTCCCCTGGGGGCAGCAGATACGCAGTATTTT
.,14,TRBJ1-2,.,TRBV7-9,CASSPGRVSYGYTF,TGTGCCAGCAGCCCCGGCCGGGTCAGCTATGGCTACACCTTC
TRBD1,15,TRBJ2-5,.,TRBV18,CASSPQTGGQETQYF,TGTGCCAGCTCACCGCAGACAGGGGGTCAAGAGACCCAGTACTTC
TRBD2,16,TRBJ2-1,.,TRBV5-1,CASRELASSSYNEQFF,TGCGCCAGCAGGGAACTAGCGTCAAGCTCCTACAATGAGCAGTTCTTC
.,14,TRBJ2-7,.,TRBV2,CASGRQQASYEQYF,TGTGCCAGCGGCCGACAGCAAGCCTCCTACGAGCAGTACTTC
.,15,TRBJ2-6,.,TRBV5-4,CASSLRLAGANVLTF,TGTGCCAGCAGCTTGCGTCTAGCTGGGGCCAACGTCCTGACTTTC
.,15,TRBJ1-5,.,TRBV7-2,CASSLMSGGNQPQHF,TGTGCCAGCAGCTTAATGTCAGGGGGCAATCAGCCCCAGCATTTT
TRBD1,16,TRBJ1-1,.,TRBV10-3,CAISKMTGSMNTEAFF,TGTGCCATCAGCAAAATGACAGGGTCGATGAACACTGAAGCTTTCTTT
.,13,TRBJ1-5,.,TRBV10-3,CATGGMGDQPQHF,TGTGCCACCGGGGGTATGGGGGATCAGCCCCAGCATTTT
TRBD2,18,TRBJ2-3,.,TRBV28,CASSLLRSSGSNTDTQYF,TGTGCCAGCAGTTTACTCCGGTCTAGCGGGAGCAATACAGATACGCAGTATTTT
.,14,TRBJ2-5,.,TRBV7-2,CASSLQGGKETQYF,TGTGCCAGCAGCCTCCAGGGCGGTAAAGAGACCCAGTACTTC
.,15,TRBJ2-3,.,TRBV6-5,CASSILGLATDTQYF,TGTGCCAGCAGTATCCTAGGGCTAGCGACAGATACGCAGTATTTT
TRBD1,16,TRBJ1-1,once,TRBV7-3,CASSRRDRGSGTEAFF,TGTGCCAGCAGCCGCCGGGACAGGGGGTCGGGTACTGAAGCTTTCTTT
TRBD2,19,TRBJ2-7,.,TRBV3-1/TRBV3-2,CASSQDHLGTSGGLYEQYF,TGTGCCAGCAGCCAAGATCATTTAGGGACTAGCGGGGGGTTATACGAGCAGTACTTC
.,17,TRBJ1-5,few,TRBV24-1,CATSDYLLSTGNQPQHF,TGTGCCACCAGTGATTATCTTCTTAGTACCGGCAATCAGCCCCAGCATTTT
TRBD2,13,TRBJ2-7,.,TRBV5-6,CASSFAGVGEQYF,TGTGCCAGCAGCTTTGCGGGGGTTGGGGAGCAGTACTTC
.,19,TRBJ2-2,.,TRBV3-1/TRBV3-2,CASSQDGIGRDYMTGELFF,TGTGCCAGCAGCCAAGATGGAATAGGGCGAGACTACATGACCGGGGAGCTGTTTTTT
.,12,TRBJ1-2,.,TRBV6-6,CASRGQNYGYTF,TGTGCCAGCAGAGGACAGAACTATGGCTACACCTTC
.,16,TRBJ2-3,.,TRBV6-2/TRBV6-3,CASSYFGGRGTDTQYF,TGTGCCAGCAGTTACTTTGGGGGCCGCGGCACAGATACGCAGTATTTT
.,11,TRBJ2-3,.,TRBV7-8,CASSRGGTQYF,TGTGCCAGCAGCCGGGGAGGAACGCAGTATTTT